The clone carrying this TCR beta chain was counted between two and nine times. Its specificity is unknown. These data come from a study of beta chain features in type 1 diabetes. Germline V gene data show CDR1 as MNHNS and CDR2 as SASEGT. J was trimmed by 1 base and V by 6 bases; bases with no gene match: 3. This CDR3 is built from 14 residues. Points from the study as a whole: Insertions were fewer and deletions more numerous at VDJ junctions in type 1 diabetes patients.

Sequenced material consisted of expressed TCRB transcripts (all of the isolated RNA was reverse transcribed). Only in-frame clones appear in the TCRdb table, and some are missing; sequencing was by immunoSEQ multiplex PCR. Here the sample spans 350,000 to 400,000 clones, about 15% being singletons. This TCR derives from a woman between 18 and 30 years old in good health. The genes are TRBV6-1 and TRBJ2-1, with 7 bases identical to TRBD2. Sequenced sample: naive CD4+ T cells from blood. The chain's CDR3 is CASSQGGSYNEQFF. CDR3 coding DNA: TGTGCCAGCAGCCAGGGAGGGTCCTACAATGAGCAGTTCTTC.